The 10 T cell receptor beta chains reported below all come from one sample, sequenced in a study of Graves' ophthalmopathy and Graves' hyperthyroidism. RNA transcripts served as template for amplifying TCR beta CDR3 sequences. First-round RT-PCR relied on HTBI primers, and a second-round multiplex PCR came next. TCRdb analysed the multiplex PCR reads with MiXCR anew, one entry per CDR3 protein. Of hundreds of thousands of distinct CDR3 sequences in the sample, around an eighth were seen once. The sequencing sample was made of blood. The receptors here all came from a woman in her twenties or thirties with Graves' ophthalmopathy.

This clonotype showed up many times. This chain uses TRBV27 with TRBJ1-5; possible D gene TRBD1, 6 bases. V was cut by 6 bases and J by 3 bases, with 9 bases left in between. The CDR3 consists of 13 residues. From germline, CDR1 is MNHEY and CDR2 SMNVEV (reference sequence). The chain's CDR3 is CASRGQPNQPQHF. In DNA, the CDR3 is TGTGCCAGCAGAGGACAGCCCAATCAGCCCCAGCATTTT.

Many counts were recorded for this clonotype. The V call is TRBV10-1, the J call TRBJ1-1, with D tentatively TRBD1 (5 bases). This CDR3 is built from 12 residues. The germline gives CDR1 WNHNN, CDR2 SYGVQD (reference sequence). Trimming left V 4 bases short and J 7 bases short, with 10 bases between. CDR3: CASSGTIGEAFF. The DNA of the CDR3 is TGCGCCAGCAGTGGGACAATTGGTGAAGCTTTCTTT.

This clonotype turned up a few times. No conserved phenylalanine or tryptophan is present at the end of the CDR3, so a read error is the likely explanation. This chain links TRBV12-3 or TRBV12-4 with TRBJ1-5; TRBD1 aligns across 8 bases. V lost 1 base and J lost 6; bases outside the gene matches: 5. The CDR3 loop spans 15 amino acids. CDR3 in amino acids: CASSLGGQGLQPQHY. The DNA for the CDR3 is TGTGCCAGCAGTTTAGGAGGACAGGGTCTTCAGCCCCAGCATTAT.

This clonotype was found many times. The chain uses TRBV15 and TRBJ2-7; 7 bases are shared with TRBD1. Trimming removed 6 bases from V and 3 bases from J; junction bases left unmatched: 11. Germline CDR1 LNHNV, CDR2 YYDKDF (reference sequence). The CDR3 covers 15 residues. The CDR3 sequence: CATSGTGTAFYEQYF. DNA of the CDR3: TGTGCCACCAGTGGCACCGGGACAGCGTTCTACGAGCAGTACTTC.

J is TRBJ1-2 and V is TRBV12-3 or TRBV12-4; no clear D gene. This CDR3 is 14 amino acids long. Trimming removed 3 bases from V and 3 bases from J, with 11 bases in between. The CDR3 sequence: CASSFGRRYYGYTF. As DNA, the CDR3 is TGTGCCAGCAGTTTCGGCAGACGATACTATGGCTACACCTTC.

This clonotype was seen ten or more times. The chain couples TRBV6-5 to TRBJ1-1, with TRBD1 matching over 7 bases. V lost 7 bases to trimming and J lost 5 bases; unmatched junction nucleotides: 10. Germline-derived CDR1 and CDR2 are MNHEY and SVGAGI. The CDR3 is 14 amino acids. The CDR3 DNA reads as TGTGCCAGCATTCTCAGGGACAGATGGACTGAAGCTTTCTTT. Its protein is CASILRDRWTEAFF.

This clonotype has more than one count but fewer than ten. V usage is TRBV12-3 or TRBV12-4 and J usage is TRBJ1-2; D is ambiguous. The CDR3 is made up of 13 amino acids. V shed 6 bases and J shed 8 bases, with 16 bases lying between them. The CDR3 sequence: CASSPPGRKGYTF. CDR3 coding DNA: TGTGCCAGCAGCCCCCCCGGGCGCAAGGGCTACACCTTC.

Notes on this clonotype: This may be a read error: a much more frequent sequence differs by one nucleotide. The chain couples TRBV5-1 to TRBJ1-5, with 9 bases that match TRBD1. Germline-derived CDR1 and CDR2 are SGHRS and YFSETQ. The V segment lost 6 bases and the J segment 3 bases; nucleotides outside the gene matches: 7. This CDR3 has 15 amino acids. CDR3 DNA sequence: TGCGCCAGCATCGTGACAGGGGGGAACAATCAGCCCCAGCATTTT. Translated, it gives CASIVTGGNNQPQHF.

This clonotype has a count of ten or more. Relative to the germline gene, one junction end is altered; a read error may explain this. The chain carries TRBV28 and TRBJ2-4, with 9 bases matching TRBD1. The length of the CDR3 is 17 residues. The germline V gene encodes CDR1 MDHEN and CDR2 SYDVKM. CDR3 DNA: TGTGCCAGCAGTTATGACATGAGGGACAGGGAATTTCACATTAAGTACTTC. This codes for CASSYDMRDREFHIKYF.

This clonotype came up many times. The gene calls are TRBV19 and TRBJ1-1; TRBD1 aligns across 9 bases. Germline CDR1 LNHDA, CDR2 SQIVND (reference sequence). J lost 5 bases, V lost 5 bases, and 9 bases had no gene match. There are 15 residues in the CDR3. The CDR3, as DNA: TGTGCCAGTAGTGTGCGGGACAGGGTTGTTACTGAAGCTTTCTTT. Its protein is CASSVRDRVVTEAFF.